Each of the 12 T cell receptor beta chains below was sequenced from the same sample in a study of T cells in Graves' hyperthyroidism and ophthalmopathy. Researchers amplified the TCR beta CDR3 regions from RNA transcripts. During a first-round RT-PCR of the TCR CDR3, the HTBI primer set was used. A single record per CDR3 protein comes from TCRdb applying MiXCR to the multiplex PCR reads. The sample lists 270,000 or so distinct CDR3 sequences, less than 30% seen once, with over 25% in the top ten. Sequences were obtained from blood. These TCRs come from a man aged 40-49 years with Graves' hyperthyroidism that later progressed to Graves' ophthalmopathy.

Ten or more counts support this clonotype. The chain recombines TRBV19 with TRBJ2-2; 9 nucleotides match TRBD1. The CDR3 consists of 16 residues. In germline, CDR1 is LNHDA, CDR2 SQIVND (reference sequence). J gave up 7 bases and V 5 bases, and 11 bases lay outside the gene matches. The CDR3 nucleotides read TGTGCCAGTAGTCCTCCGGGACAGGGTGGTGGCGGGGAGCTGTTTTTT. Its protein is CASSPPGQGGGGELFF.

The rearrangement links TRBV28 to TRBJ1-2, with D possibly matching TRBD1 (5 bases). Looked up from germline, CDR1 is MDHEN and CDR2 is SYDVKM. Trimming removed 8 bases from V and 1 base from J, with 8 bases in between. The CDR3 consists of 12 residues. The CDR3 is CASLGDNYGYTF. The CDR3 DNA follows: TGTGCCAGCCTGGGGGATAACTATGGCTACACCTTC.

This rearrangement joins TRBV5-1 to TRBJ2-4, with 9 bases that match TRBD1. This CDR3 comprises 15 residues. The trim removed 0 bases at V and 6 bases at J, leaving 4 bases unmatched. CDR1 is SGHRS and CDR2 is YFSETQ in the germline V gene. The CDR3 is CASSLAGTGRNIQYF. CDR3 bases: TGCGCCAGCAGCTTGGCCGGGACAGGGAGAAACATTCAGTACTTC.

There are many counts of this clonotype. V and J are TRBV28 and TRBJ2-7; 13 bases line up with TRBD2. Germline lookup yields CDR1 MDHEN and CDR2 SYDVKM. The CDR3 covers 16 residues. Trimming at V came to 2 bases and at J to 2 bases, leaving 3 bases not matched to a gene. CDR3 sequence (DNA): TGTGCCAGCAGTTTAATTGGGACTAGCGGGACCTACGAGCAGTACTTC. It is translated as CASSLIGTSGTYEQYF.

Points on this clonotype: The junction departs from germline at one end; a sequencing error may be responsible. The genes are TRBV19 and TRBJ2-7; possible D gene TRBD2, 6 bases. The CDR3 has 16 amino acids. From germline, CDR1 is LNHDA and CDR2 SQIVND (reference sequence). CDR3 sequence (DNA): TGCGCCAGTAGAGATTTCGGCGGGGCGAGCTCCTACGAGCAGTACTTC. Protein product: CASRDFGGASSYEQYF. Full variable domain (missing parts from reference TRBV19 and TRBJ2-7): DGGITQSPKYLFRKEGQNVTLSCEQNLNHDAMYWYRQDPGQGLRLIYYSQIVNDFQKGDIAEGYSVSREKKESFPLTVTSAQKNPTAFYLCASRDFGGASSYEQYFGPGTRLTVT.

The J gene is TRBJ1-2, the V gene TRBV14; D gene uncertain. The length of the CDR3 is 12 residues. Trimming removed 0 bases at V and 5 bases at J, with 4 bases between. CDR1 and CDR2 (germline): SGHDN, FVKESK. The CDR3 reads CASSQERYGYTF. CDR3 nucleotide sequence: TGTGCCAGCAGCCAAGAAAGATATGGCTACACCTTC. The full variable domain, rest sourced from reference TRBV14 and TRBJ1-2, is EAGVTQFPSHSVIEKGQTVTLRCDPISGHDNLYWYRRVMGKEIKFLLHFVKESKQDESGMPNNRFLAERTGGTYSTLKVQPAELEDSGVYFCASSQERYGYTFGSGTRLTVV.

The CDR3 spells CASSPGQGAIGYTF. CDR3 DNA: TGTGCCAGCAGTCCGGGACAGGGGGCGATTGGCTACACCTTC. The V gene is TRBV12-3 or TRBV12-4, the J gene TRBJ1-2; TRBD1 matches at 12 bases. CDR3 length: 14 residues. V trimming: 5 bases; J trimming: 7 bases; junction bases outside the gene matches: 5.

Many counts were recorded for this clonotype. It may be a read error: a sequence one base away is much more abundant. This chain joins TRBV6-2 or TRBV6-3 and TRBJ2-2; D is perhaps TRBD2 (5 bases). The germline CDR1 and CDR2 sequences are MNHEY and SVGEGT. The CDR3 loop spans 13 amino acids. As DNA, the CDR3 is TGTGCCAGCAGCATTGACGGCCCCGGGGAGCCGTTTTTT. It codes for CASSIDGPGEPFF.

The chain employs TRBV28 and TRBJ1-5, with D unclear. CDR3 length equals 16 residues. In germline, CDR1 is MDHEN, CDR2 SYDVKM. The V end was cut by 4 bases, the J end by 1 base, with 14 bases between. The CDR3 region is CASSSPGGLSNQPQHF. The CDR3 DNA reads as TGTGCCAGCAGTTCCCCCGGAGGCCTAAGCAATCAGCCCCAGCATTTT. Filled out from reference TRBV28 and TRBJ1-5, the complete variable domain reads DVKVTQSSRYLVKRTGEKVFLECVQDMDHENMFWYRQDPGLGLRLIYFSYDVKMKEKGDIPEGYSVSREKKERFSLILESASTNQTSMYLCASSSPGGLSNQPQHFGDGTRLSIL.

This clonotype was counted at least ten times. V and J are TRBV7-2 and TRBJ2-2; D call uncertain. With 4 bases removed from V and 6 bases from J, the gap between germline ends came to 15 bases. The CDR3 is 15 residues long. Germline CDR1 SGHTA, CDR2 FQGNSA. The CDR3 region has the DNA TGTGCCAGCAGCTCCGGGCGTCTATACTCCGGGGAGCTGTTTTTT. It codes for CASSSGRLYSGELFF.

This clonotype has at least ten counts. The chain uses TRBV28 and TRBJ2-7, with D perhaps TRBD2 (5 bases). The CDR3 is 14 amino acids. V was shortened by 6 bases and J by 1 base, with 13 bases between the two germline ends. The germline CDR1 and CDR2 sequences are MDHEN and SYDVKM. The CDR3 DNA reads TGTGCCAGCAGACCCGGTGGCGGGTCCTACGAGCAGTACTTC. Its protein is CASRPGGGSYEQYF.

There are many counts of this clonotype. The CDR3 sequence is CASQSRGQAYEQYF. The CDR3 DNA follows: TGTGCCAGTCAGTCACGGGGACAGGCCTACGAGCAGTACTTC. The V gene is TRBV3-1, the J gene TRBJ2-7, with TRBD1 identical over 8 bases. The germline V gene encodes CDR1 LGHDT and CDR2 YNNKEL (reference sequence). This CDR3 is built from 14 residues. The V segment lost 9 bases and the J segment 2 bases; nucleotides outside the gene matches: 9.